The 7 T cell receptor beta chains below come from one sample, sequenced in a study of shared T cell receptors in the human thymus. Using immunoSEQ multiplex PCR, the repertoire was profiled, and TCRdb retains in-frame clones only, with some absent. The profile shows some 720,000 clones, more than 75% of them singletons. The same data also went into a second study, on human thymus T cells.

Input material: thymocytes. These receptors all come from a boy younger than two with a congenital heart defect.

This clone was picked up one time. The chain combines TRBV19 with TRBJ2-2; maybe TRBD2 (6 bases). With 10 bases removed from V and 7 bases from J, the gap between germline ends came to 19 bases. The germline gives CDR1 LNHDA, CDR2 SQIVND (reference sequence). This CDR3 is built from 14 residues. The CDR3 sequence is CATSRGARGGELFF. CDR3 sequence (DNA): TGTGCCACCTCCCGGGGTGCGCGGGGCGGGGAGCTGTTTTTT.

Here the CDR3 reads CAWSRGDYNEQFF. CDR3 DNA sequence: TGTGCCTGGAGTCGCGGGGATTACAATGAGCAGTTCTTC. V is TRBV30 and J is TRBJ2-1; D is possibly TRBD2 (6 bases). CDR1 and CDR2 (germline): GTSNPN, SVGIG (reference sequence). This CDR3 has 13 residues. Deletions cut 2 bases from V and 4 bases from J, with 9 bases between.

The chain combines TRBV6-1 with TRBJ2-2, with TRBD1 identical over 7 bases. Per the germline V gene, CDR1 is MNHNS and CDR2 is SASEGT. This CDR3 is built from 15 residues. V was pared by 2 bases and J by 3 bases, with 3 bases of the junction left unmatched. The CDR3 bases are TGTGCCAGCAGTGAACCGGGACAGTACACCGGGGAGCTGTTTTTT. Translating gives CASSEPGQYTGELFF.

The chain is built from TRBV5-1 and TRBJ2-7, with 7 bases fitting TRBD1. The CDR3 is 13 amino acids. Germline CDR1 SGHRS, CDR2 YFSETQ. V lost 6 bases to trimming and J lost 6 bases; unmatched junction nucleotides: 9. In nucleotides, the CDR3 is TGCGCCAGCACCCCTCAACAGGGGCCCGAGCAGTACTTC. It encodes CASTPQQGPEQYF.

The chain combines TRBV2 with TRBJ2-7; TRBD2 matches 10 bases. Germline V gene data show CDR1 as SNHLY and CDR2 as FYNNEI. The CDR3 runs 19 residues. J gave up 4 bases and V 2 bases, and 17 bases lay outside the gene matches. The CDR3 reads CASSEQTSGPGPPPYEQYF. In DNA, the CDR3 is TGTGCCAGCAGTGAACAGACTAGCGGGCCGGGCCCGCCACCTTACGAGCAGTACTTC.

This clone showed up just a few times. This rearrangement joins TRBV19 to TRBJ1-5; D remains unclear. The germline V and J ends were trimmed by 1 base and 4 bases, with 11 bases remaining between them. Germline V gene sequence: CDR1 LNHDA, CDR2 SQIVND (reference sequence). This CDR3 contains 15 residues. Here the CDR3 DNA reads TGTGCCAGTAGTATAGGGGCAGACCTAAATCAGCCCCAGCATTTT. This encodes CASSIGADLNQPQHF.

The chain carries TRBV4-1 and TRBJ2-5, with 7 positions matching TRBD2. Germline V gene data show CDR1 as MGHRA and CDR2 as YSYEKL. Trimming took 5 bases from V and 10 from J; bases not matched to a gene: 13. This CDR3 spans 14 amino acids. CDR3: CASSREGTFLDQYF. CDR3 nucleotide sequence: TGCGCCAGCAGCAGGGAGGGGACCTTCCTGGACCAGTACTTC.